Following are 9 T cell receptor beta chains from one sample sequenced in a study of blood T cell repertoires in COVID-19. The protocol was immunoSEQ multiplex PCR, while the TCRdb copy is restricted to in-frame clones and leaves out a portion. The sample has approximately 72,000 clones; more than 80% are singletons. Sequenced: peripheral blood. The receptors shown here come from a woman of 80 years or more with active or convalescent COVID-19.

J is TRBJ2-2 and V is TRBV25-1; D remains ambiguous. Germline CDR1 is MGHDK and CDR2 is SYGVNS. V lost 0 bases and J lost 4, with 12 bases in between. This CDR3 region has 16 residues. The CDR3 reads CASSEYLGGGTGELFF. The CDR3 nucleotides are TGTGCCAGCAGTGAATATCTCGGTGGCGGCACCGGGGAGCTGTTTTTT.

DNA for the CDR3: TGTGCCAGCAGTTTAGGTCCGACTAGCGGCCAAGAGACCCAGTACTTC. Translation gives CASSLGPTSGQETQYF. This chain links TRBV27 with TRBJ2-5, with 9 bases matching TRBD2. With V trimmed by 2 bases and J by 1 base, 5 bases remained unmatched. Germline V lookup: CDR1 MNHEY, CDR2 SMNVEV (reference sequence). There are 16 residues in the CDR3.

The chain recombines TRBV30 with TRBJ2-3; D perhaps matches TRBD1 (6 bases). This CDR3 has 13 amino acids. Germline-derived CDR1 and CDR2 are GTSNPN and SVGIG (reference sequence). Trimming stripped 0 bases from V and 6 bases from J, with 10 bases between. The chain's CDR3 is CAWSVLGADTQYF. The DNA of the CDR3 is TGTGCCTGGAGTGTACTGGGGGCGGATACGCAGTATTTT. Complete variable domain (other parts from reference TRBV30 and TRBJ2-3): SQTIHQWPATLVQPVGSPLSLECTVEGTSNPNLYWYRQAAGRGLQLLFYSVGIGQISSEVPQNLSASRPQDRQFILSSKKLLLSDSGFYLCAWSVLGADTQYFGPGTRLTVL.

This chain joins TRBV6-5 and TRBJ1-2, with 8 bases aligning to TRBD1. Unmatched junction bases numbered 9, after V lost 5 bases and J lost 4 bases. Per germline, CDR1 MNHEY and CDR2 SVGAGI. The CDR3 loop spans 15 amino acids. The CDR3, as DNA: TGTGCCAGCAGTCCCAACTTTGGACAGGGCTATGGCTACACCTTC. It translates to CASSPNFGQGYGYTF.

The V and J genes are TRBV3-1 (or the pseudogene TRBV3-2) and TRBJ1-5, with D possibly being TRBD1 (5 bases). Germline V gene sequence: CDR1 LGHDT, CDR2 YNNKEL (reference sequence). Trimming removed 4 bases at V and 3 bases at J, with 16 bases between. The CDR3 runs to 16 residues. The CDR3 region is CASSPQGGRVNQPQHF. CDR3 sequence (DNA): TGTGCCAGCAGCCCCCAGGGCGGCCGGGTCAATCAGCCCCAGCATTTT.

This chain connects TRBV7-2 to TRBJ1-1; TRBD1 might be the D (5 bases). This CDR3 comprises 16 residues. Trimming removed 1 base at V and 6 bases at J, with 18 bases between. Germline CDR1 and CDR2: SGHTA and FQGNSA. CDR3 nucleotide sequence: TGTGCCAGCAGCTTAGGTCCACAGGCTAGTTCGGCTGAAGCTTTCTTT. Protein sequence: CASSLGPQASSAEAFF.

The V gene is TRBV12-3 or TRBV12-4, the J gene TRBJ1-1; 9 nucleotides agree with TRBD1. The CDR3 loop spans 13 amino acids. Losses at the gene ends were 4 bases for V and 10 bases for J; bases not matched to a gene: 7. The CDR3 spells CASSYGTGFGAFF. The CDR3 nucleotides read TGTGCCAGCAGTTACGGGACAGGGTTTGGAGCTTTCTTT.

The V and J genes are TRBV18 and TRBJ2-5, with 9 bases fitting TRBD1. This CDR3 spans 15 amino acids. Trimming cost V 3 bases and J 5 bases; bases outside gene matches: 7. The V gene's germline CDR1 is KGHSH and CDR2 LQKENI. CDR3 bases: TGTGCCAGCTCACCGTTTTACAGGGGGCGCGAGACCCAGTACTTC. Amino acid sequence: CASSPFYRGRETQYF.

The V and J genes are TRBV3-1 (or the pseudogene TRBV3-2) and TRBJ1-3; D gene uncertain. CDR1 is LGHDT, CDR2 YNNKEL, per germline (reference sequence). V was shortened by 2 bases and J by 3 bases, with 8 bases between the two germline ends. The CDR3 extends over 14 amino acids. Here the CDR3 reads CASSQYSDGNTIYF. In DNA, the CDR3 is TGTGCCAGCAGCCAATACAGTGATGGAAACACCATATATTTT.